This TCR beta chain came from a study of blood T cells in healthy people across ages. General observations from the study: Compared with aged donors, long-lived donors showed fewer expanded clones, suggesting selection.

Using a J-beta primer mix together with a sample-barcoded 5' primer, a second PCR was run for about 7 to 12 cycles. MiXCR, run by TCRdb on the 5' RACE reads, gives a single entry per CDR3 protein. The sample has more than 650,000 distinct CDR3 sequences; about a fifth are singletons. CDR3 size: 10 residues. Germline V gives CDR1 DFQATT, CDR2 SNEGSKA (reference sequence). Turning to this clonotype: The antigen is not known. The junction departs from the called germline gene at one end, perhaps through a read error.

This receptor was obtained from a man in his 70s in good health. Sequencing was carried out using blood. The chain is built from TRBV20-1 and TRBJ2-1; TRBD2 might be the D (6 bases). The CDR3 coding sequence is TGTAGTGCCGGGGGCAATGAGCAGTTCTTC. Its translation is CSAGGNEQFF.